A selection of T cell receptor beta chains follows, all from one sample in a study of chemoradiotherapy in HPV16-positive cancers. Using immunoSEQ multiplex PCR, the repertoire was profiled, and TCRdb retains in-frame clones only, with some absent. The sample gives roughly 8,800 clones, 70% of which show up once; around a tenth is in the top ten. The material was tumor tissue, obtained from a patient who underwent chemoradiotherapy. The receptors derive from a human donor with HPV-associated anogenital cancer. CDR3s include the opening cysteine and the closing phenylalanine or tryptophan. Fields, in order: V gene, J gene, D gene, clone size, CDR3 protein, CDR3 DNA. D genes are given only for firm matches. Where a row states a size, it is once, few, many or the class of an expanded clone; other rows omit it.

V: TRBV4-1; J: TRBJ1-5; D: TRBD1; size: -; CDR3: CASSPGTVRNQPQHF; DNA: TGCGCCAGCAGCCCCGGGACAGTTCGCAATCAACCCCAGCATTTT
V: TRBV19; J: TRBJ2-1; D: TRBD2; size: once; CDR3: CASRSREESSYNEQFF; DNA: TGTGCCAGTAGGTCTCGGGAGGAGAGCTCCTACAATGAGCAGTTCTTC
V: TRBV19; J: TRBJ1-5; D: TRBD1; size: -; CDR3: CASSFRQGGGNQPQHF; DNA: TGTGCCAGTAGCTTCAGACAGGGCGGGGGCAATCAGCCCCAGCATTTT
V: TRBV5-4; J: TRBJ1-1; D: -; size: -; CDR3: CASSLAVGNTEAFF; DNA: TGTGCCAGCAGCTTGGCGGTAGGGAACACTGAAGCTTTCTTT
V: TRBV11-2; J: TRBJ2-7; D: -; size: -; CDR3: CASSPLGGQGVLSRYEQYF; DNA: TGTGCCAGCAGCCCACTCGGGGGGCAGGGGGTCCTGTCCCGCTACGAGCAGTACTTC
V: TRBV11-3; J: TRBJ2-7; D: -; size: -; CDR3: CASSLADSEQYF; DNA: TGTGCCAGCAGTCTGGCAGACAGCGAGCAGTACTTC
V: TRBV27; J: TRBJ1-1; D: -; size: few; CDR3: CASRLFDGGHTEAFF; DNA: TGTGCCAGCAGACTTTTCGACGGGGGGCACACTGAAGCTTTCTTT
V: TRBV30; J: TRBJ2-3; D: -; size: few; CDR3: CAWSVQGDTQYF; DNA: TGTGCCTGGAGTGTACAGGGAGATACGCAGTATTTT
V: TRBV7-3; J: TRBJ2-3; D: TRBD1; size: -; CDR3: CASNQGALTDTQYF; DNA: TGTGCCAGCAACCAGGGGGCGCTTACAGATACGCAGTATTTT
V: TRBV5-1; J: TRBJ2-7; D: -; size: -; CDR3: CASRQTTTYEQYF; DNA: TGCGCCAGCAGACAGACAACCACCTACGAGCAGTACTTC
V: TRBV6-1; J: TRBJ2-3; D: TRBD2; size: few; CDR3: CATLLAFSTDTQYF; DNA: TGTGCCACCTTACTAGCGTTTAGCACAGATACGCAGTATTTT
V: TRBV29-1; J: TRBJ2-7; D: TRBD1; size: medium-sized; CDR3: CSARQGSYEQYF; DNA: TGCAGCGCCAGACAGGGATCCTACGAGCAGTACTTC
V: TRBV30; J: TRBJ2-5; D: -; size: few; CDR3: CAWSVGKETQYF; DNA: TGTGCCTGGAGTGTTGGGAAAGAGACCCAGTACTTC
V: TRBV29-1; J: TRBJ2-5; D: TRBD1; size: -; CDR3: CSVEGGTGEQETQYF; DNA: TGCAGCGTTGAGGGGGGGACAGGGGAACAAGAGACCCAGTACTTC
V: TRBV5-1; J: TRBJ2-7; D: -; size: few; CDR3: CASSPGGEAYEQYF; DNA: TGCGCCAGCAGCCCCGGGGGCGAAGCCTACGAGCAGTACTTC
V: TRBV19; J: TRBJ1-2; D: -; size: -; CDR3: CASSIGVNYGYTF; DNA: TGTGCCAGTAGTATAGGGGTTAACTATGGCTACACCTTC
V: TRBV21-1; J: TRBJ2-7; D: -; size: -; CDR3: CASSIPGLAGVGEQYF; DNA: TGTGCCAGCAGCATTCCGGGACTAGCGGGAGTCGGCGAGCAGTACTTC
V: TRBV7-2; J: TRBJ2-7; D: -; size: once; CDR3: CASSTEHGDSQYF; DNA: TGTGCCAGCAGCACCGAGCACGGGGACTCACAGTACTTC
V: TRBV13; J: TRBJ2-3; D: -; size: -; CDR3: CASSPGALPGTDTQYF; DNA: TGTGCCAGCAGCCCTGGGGCCCTACCGGGCACAGATACGCAGTATTTT
V: TRBV7-2; J: TRBJ2-2; D: -; size: medium-sized; CDR3: CASSLLGPSTGELFF; DNA: TGTGCCAGCAGCTTACTAGGGCCCAGCACCGGGGAGCTGTTTTTT
V: TRBV4-1; J: TRBJ2-2; D: TRBD2; size: -; CDR3: CASSGQRGFDTGELFF; DNA: TGCGCCAGCAGCGGCCAGCGGGGGTTCGACACCGGGGAGCTGTTTTTT
V: TRBV6-1; J: TRBJ2-7; D: -; size: -; CDR3: CASRDRYEQYF; DNA: TGTGCCAGCAGGGACCGGTACGAGCAGTACTTC
V: TRBV6-1; J: TRBJ1-5; D: -; size: -; CDR3: CASSEVGGNQPQHF; DNA: TGTGCCAGCAGTGAAGTGGGGGGCAATCAGCCCCAGCATTTT
V: TRBV19; J: TRBJ1-1; D: -; size: -; CDR3: CASSIGPRSEAFF; DNA: TGTGCCAGTAGTATTGGGCCAAGGTCTGAAGCTTTCTTT
V: TRBV6-5; J: TRBJ1-5; D: -; size: -; CDR3: CASSYSARNQPQHF; DNA: TGTGCCAGCAGTTACTCTGCTCGCAATCAGCCCCAGCATTTT
V: TRBV19; J: TRBJ2-7; D: TRBD2; size: -; CDR3: CASSFGLAGSVYEQYF; DNA: TGTGCCAGTAGTTTCGGACTAGCGGGTTCCGTCTACGAGCAGTACTTC
V: TRBV7-6; J: TRBJ2-5; D: -; size: -; CDR3: CASSISRETQYF; DNA: TGTGCCAGCAGCATATCGCGTGAGACCCAGTACTTC
V: TRBV7-9; J: TRBJ2-3; D: TRBD2; size: -; CDR3: CASSLVEAGAGDTQYF; DNA: TGTGCCAGCAGCTTAGTAGAGGCGGGAGCAGGAGATACGCAGTATTTT
V: TRBV19; J: TRBJ1-4; D: -; size: -; CDR3: CACKTDSTNEKLFF; DNA: TGTGCCTGCAAAACCGACAGTACTAATGAAAAACTGTTTTTT
V: TRBV5-4; J: TRBJ1-2; D: TRBD1; size: -; CDR3: CASSPVGPFGTGNGYTF; DNA: TGTGCCAGCAGCCCAGTGGGACCCTTCGGGACAGGGAATGGCTACACCTTC
V: TRBV5-4; J: TRBJ2-7; D: TRBD1; size: few; CDR3: CASSLSRQGVGEQYF; DNA: TGTGCCAGCAGCTTGTCCCGACAGGGGGTTGGCGAGCAGTACTTC
V: TRBV14; J: TRBJ2-7; D: -; size: few; CDR3: CASSQDWGPEQYF; DNA: TGTGCCAGCAGCCAAGACTGGGGGCCGGAGCAGTACTTC
V: TRBV19; J: TRBJ1-1; D: TRBD1; size: -; CDR3: CASSRDRVTEAFF; DNA: TGTGCCAGTAGTAGAGACAGGGTCACTGAAGCTTTCTTT
V: TRBV11-2; J: TRBJ2-7; D: TRBD2; size: -; CDR3: CASSFGASGSYEQYF; DNA: TGTGCCAGCAGCTTTGGAGCTAGCGGGTCCTACGAGCAGTACTTC
V: TRBV18; J: TRBJ1-5; D: -; size: -; CDR3: CASSPRVDQPQHF; DNA: TGTGCCAGCTCACCAAGAGTGGATCAGCCCCAGCATTTT
V: TRBV30; J: TRBJ2-7; D: -; size: -; CDR3: CAWSTGSSYEQYF; DNA: TGTGCCTGGAGTACCGGAAGCTCCTACGAGCAGTACTTC
V: TRBV27; J: TRBJ1-6; D: TRBD1; size: -; CDR3: CASSPGTGVPPLHF; DNA: TGTGCCAGCAGTCCCGGGACAGGGGTACCACCCCTCCACTTT
V: TRBV7-9; J: TRBJ2-7; D: -; size: -; CDR3: CASSPMAGGTYEQYF; DNA: TGTGCCAGCAGCCCAATGGCCGGGGGAACCTACGAGCAGTACTTC
V: TRBV13; J: TRBJ2-7; D: -; size: -; CDR3: CASSLRRGRGHYEQYF; DNA: TGTGCCAGCAGCTTAAGGAGAGGGAGGGGGCACTACGAGCAGTACTTC
V: TRBV19; J: TRBJ2-1; D: TRBD1; size: -; CDR3: CASSISRTGGNEQFF; DNA: TGTGCCAGTAGTATATCCCGGACAGGGGGCAATGAGCAGTTCTTC
V: TRBV9; J: TRBJ1-3; D: -; size: -; CDR3: CASSTLGVAGNTIYF; DNA: TGTGCCAGCAGCACCTTAGGGGTGGCTGGAAACACCATATATTTT
V: TRBV27; J: TRBJ2-3; D: TRBD2; size: -; CDR3: CASSPFRLAGVDTQYF; DNA: TGTGCCAGCAGTCCCTTTCGGCTAGCGGGCGTGGATACGCAGTATTTT
V: TRBV4-1; J: TRBJ2-1; D: TRBD1; size: -; CDR3: CASSQAQGALEQFF; DNA: TGCGCCAGCAGCCAAGCACAGGGGGCCCTTGAGCAGTTCTTC
V: TRBV5-4; J: TRBJ2-2; D: TRBD2; size: few; CDR3: CASSLGGRAGTGELFF; DNA: TGTGCCAGCAGCTTGGGCGGGAGGGCGGGGACCGGGGAGCTGTTTTTT
V: TRBV9; J: TRBJ1-2; D: TRBD1; size: few; CDR3: CASSATGTGIGGYTF; DNA: TGTGCCAGCAGCGCGACCGGGACAGGGATAGGTGGCTACACCTTC
V: TRBV2; J: TRBJ1-1; D: -; size: -; CDR3: CASRFQGGENTEAFF; DNA: TGTGCCAGCAGGTTTCAGGGTGGCGAGAACACTGAAGCTTTCTTT
V: TRBV21-1; J: TRBJ1-6; D: -; size: -; CDR3: CASSRRGTYNSPLHF; DNA: TGTGCCAGCAGCCGCAGGGGGACCTATAATTCACCCCTCCACTTT
V: TRBV11-2; J: TRBJ2-2; D: -; size: once; CDR3: CASSSPTGWGGELFF; DNA: TGTGCCAGCAGCTCACCGACAGGATGGGGCGGGGAGCTGTTTTTT
V: TRBV2; J: TRBJ1-5; D: -; size: -; CDR3: CASSAKGLDQPQHF; DNA: TGTGCCAGCAGTGCTAAGGGTTTGGATCAGCCCCAGCATTTT
V: TRBV5-4; J: TRBJ2-7; D: -; size: -; CDR3: CASSLEAGWAYEQYF; DNA: TGTGCCAGCAGCTTGGAGGCTGGGTGGGCCTACGAGCAGTACTTC
V: TRBV13; J: TRBJ2-7; D: TRBD1; size: -; CDR3: CASREEGARYEQYF; DNA: TGTGCCAGCAGGGAAGAGGGGGCGCGTTACGAGCAGTACTTC